The 24 T cell receptor beta chains reported below all come from one sample, sequenced in a study of blood T cells in healthy people across ages. A J-beta primer mix and a sample-barcoded 5' primer were used in a second PCR of roughly 6 to 12 cycles. One entry per CDR3 protein, called by TCRdb with MiXCR from the 5' RACE reads. In the table there are 600,000 to 800,000 distinct CDR3 sequences, around 21% of which are singletons. The sequenced sample was blood. These receptors originate from a man in his 70s in good health.

In this sample, this clonotype turned up many times. The chain employs TRBV7-9 and TRBJ1-2, with 7 bases lining up with TRBD1. The CDR3 has 12 residues. J lost 8 bases, V lost 6 bases, and 6 bases had no gene match. Per the germline V gene, CDR1 is SEHNR and CDR2 is FQNEAQ (reference sequence). CDR3 in amino acids: CASRNDREGYTF. The CDR3 DNA reads as TGTGCCAGCAGAAATGACAGGGAAGGCTACACCTTC.

Many counts were recorded for this clonotype. The J gene is TRBJ1-4, the V gene TRBV9; D is ambiguous. V was clipped by 4 bases and J by 7 bases, with 11 bases between them. The germline CDR1 and CDR2 sequences are SGDLS and YYNGEE. This CDR3 has 13 residues. The CDR3 sequence: CASSPPSREKLFF. The CDR3 DNA sequence: TGTGCCAGCAGCCCCCCCTCGCGTGAAAAACTGTTTTTT.

There are a few counts of this clonotype. The chain uses TRBV7-8 and TRBJ2-7; 7 positions match TRBD1. Germline V CDR1 and CDR2: SGHVS, FQNEAQ. Trimming removed 4 bases from V and 5 bases from J; junction bases left unmatched: 5. This CDR3 region has 13 residues. In nucleotides, the CDR3 is TGTGCCAGCAGCTCCCAGGGGGTCCACGAGCAGTACTTC. This codes for CASSSQGVHEQYF.

The genes are TRBV5-1 and TRBJ2-5; no definite D call. This CDR3 has 13 amino acids. The germline V gene has CDR1 SGHRS and CDR2 YFSETQ. With 4 bases removed from V and 4 bases from J, the gap between germline ends came to 11 bases. CDR3 residues: CASSQRTGETQYF. CDR3 bases: TGCGCCAGCAGCCAACGGACGGGAGAGACCCAGTACTTC.

This clonotype was detected ten times or more. V is TRBV29-1 and J is TRBJ2-3; 7 bases map to TRBD1. The CDR3 is made up of 15 amino acids. CDR1 SQVTM and CDR2 ANQGSEA come from the germline V gene. J gave up 0 bases and V 4 bases, and 7 bases lay outside the gene matches. The CDR3 spells CSVVRARGSTDTQYF. For the CDR3, the DNA is TGCAGCGTTGTCCGTGCCAGGGGGAGCACAGATACGCAGTATTTT.

The genes are TRBV12-3 or TRBV12-4 and TRBJ1-4; tentatively, D is TRBD1 (6 bases). The CDR3 extends over 14 amino acids. The ends were cut back, 5 bases at V and 7 bases at J, with 14 bases in the middle. The CDR3: CASSQTQGPEKLFF. CDR3 sequence (DNA): TGTGCCAGCAGTCAGACCCAGGGGCCTGAAAAACTGTTTTTT.

This clonotype was found many times. The chain links TRBV4-1 to TRBJ2-1, with D possibly matching TRBD2 (5 bases). The CDR3 spans 14 residues. CDR1 and CDR2 (germline): MGHRA, YSYEKL. V lost 0 bases to trimming and J lost 6 bases, with 9 bases between them. The CDR3 protein is CASSQENRGNEQFF. The CDR3 DNA reads as TGCGCCAGCAGCCAAGAAAATCGGGGCAATGAGCAGTTCTTC.

This rearrangement joins TRBV9 to TRBJ2-1; no definite D call. Germline CDR1 and CDR2: SGDLS and YYNGEE. V gave up 0 bases and J gave up 3 bases, with 10 bases separating them. This CDR3 has 15 amino acids. This CDR3 is CASSVGAVGYNEQFF. The CDR3 coding sequence is TGTGCCAGCAGCGTAGGGGCGGTGGGCTACAATGAGCAGTTCTTC.

This sequence joins TRBV9 and TRBJ2-5; maybe TRBD2 (5 bases). The CDR3 runs to 16 residues. Germline CDR1 SGDLS, CDR2 YYNGEE. Trimming stripped 1 base from V and 6 bases from J, with 19 bases between. Here the CDR3 reads CASSVTAGEGWQTQYF. CDR3 nucleotides: TGTGCCAGCAGCGTAACTGCCGGTGAGGGATGGCAGACCCAGTACTTC.

The V call is TRBV7-9, the J call TRBJ2-1; D is uncertain. Germline lookup yields CDR1 SEHNR and CDR2 FQNEAQ (reference sequence). The CDR3 is 11 residues long. The germline V and J ends were trimmed by 5 bases and 8 bases, with 7 bases remaining between them. The CDR3 protein is CASSASDEQFF. CDR3 in DNA: TGTGCCAGCAGCGCCTCCGATGAGCAGTTCTTC.

This clonotype was recorded at least ten times. The gene calls are TRBV6-2 or TRBV6-3 and TRBJ2-2; 10 nucleotides match TRBD2. Trimming at V came to 7 bases and at J to 4 bases, leaving 9 bases not matched to a gene. Per the germline V gene, CDR1 is MNHEY and CDR2 is SVGEGT. The length of the CDR3 is 16 residues. The CDR3 nucleotides read TGTGCCAGCACCCCTGTGGGGACTAGCGTCACCGGGGAGCTGTTTTTT. Protein product: CASTPVGTSVTGELFF.

V and J are TRBV3-1 and TRBJ1-1; no firm D call. V dropped 4 bases and J dropped 3 bases, with 12 bases sitting between them. The CDR3 runs to 14 residues. CDR1 and CDR2 from the germline V gene are LGHDT and YNNKEL (reference sequence). The CDR3: CASSLRGGDTEAFF. CDR3 nucleotide sequence: TGTGCCAGCAGCCTCCGTGGCGGGGACACTGAAGCTTTCTTT. The variable domain in full, completed from reference TRBV3-1 and TRBJ1-1, reads DTAVSQTPKYLVTQMGNDKSIKCEQNLGHDTMYWYKQDSKKFLKIMFSYNNKELIINETVPNRFSPKSPDKAHLNLHINSLELGDSAVYFCASSLRGGDTEAFFGQGTRLTVV.

The rearrangement links TRBV10-3 to TRBJ2-7, with TRBD1 matching over 10 bases. J gave up 0 bases and V 5 bases, and 7 bases lay outside the gene matches. The CDR3 totals 16 residues. CDR1 is ENHRY, CDR2 SYGVKD, per germline. In nucleotides, the CDR3 is TGTGCCATCAGTAACGTGGGACAGGGGAGCTCCTACGAGCAGTACTTC. It is translated as CAISNVGQGSSYEQYF.

This clonotype came up a few times. This CDR3 reads CASSKQTGLAPNEQFF. Written as DNA, the CDR3 is TGTGCCAGCAGTAAACAGACGGGACTAGCGCCAAATGAGCAGTTCTTC. The J gene is TRBJ2-5, the V gene TRBV6-2 or TRBV6-3, with 10 bases matching TRBD2. The assigned J gene may be wrong: the sequence end matches TRBJ2-1 better. The CDR3 length is 16 residues. Germline loops: CDR1 MNHEY, CDR2 SVGEGT.

The DNA of the CDR3 is TGTGCCAGCAGTTACGCCCTCTATGAGACCCAGTACTTC. Protein: CASSYALYETQYF. The J gene is TRBJ2-5, the V gene TRBV6-2 or TRBV6-3; unclear D gene. Germline values: CDR1 MNHEY, CDR2 SVGEGT. V lost 2 bases and J 5 bases, leaving 9 bases between the germline ends. The CDR3 contains 13 residues.

This sequence joins TRBV7-6 and TRBJ2-7; TRBD1 agrees at 9 bases. J was trimmed by 3 bases and V by 5 bases; bases with no gene match: 8. The CDR3 totals 15 residues. Germline V lookup: CDR1 SGHVS, CDR2 FNYEAQ. CDR3 DNA sequence: TGTGCCAGCAGCAGAGGGGGACAGGGTGGCTACGAGCAGTACTTC. Encoded protein: CASSRGGQGGYEQYF.

The chain is built from TRBV20-1 and TRBJ2-3; TRBD1 aligns across 7 bases. The J call may be wrong; the DNA end is better matched by TRBJ1-5. This CDR3 spans 15 amino acids. The germline V gene encodes CDR1 DFQATT and CDR2 SNEGSKA (reference sequence). In DNA form, the CDR3 reads TGCAGTGCTCCGGACAGGCTCGCGACCACAGATACGCAGCATTTT. Its translation is CSAPDRLATTDTQHF.

V is TRBV6-1 and J is TRBJ2-3; no definite D call. The length of the CDR3 is 14 residues. Trimming took 4 bases from V and 2 from J, leaving 10 bases between them. CDR1 and CDR2 from the germline V gene are MNHNS and SASEGT. The CDR3 loop is CASSVYSPTDTQYF. The DNA of the CDR3 is TGTGCCAGCAGTGTTTATTCCCCCACAGATACGCAGTATTTT.

This clonotype occurred many times. The chain carries TRBV7-2 and TRBJ2-7, with TRBD1 as a possible D gene (5 bases). The CDR3 has 14 amino acids. The ends were cut back, 5 bases at V and 3 bases at J, with 14 bases in the middle. Per the germline V gene, CDR1 is SGHTA and CDR2 is FQGNSA. CDR3 amino acids: CASSPEGQDYEQYF. For the CDR3, the DNA is TGTGCCAGCAGCCCGGAAGGACAAGACTACGAGCAGTACTTC.

In this sample, this clonotype turned up a few times. V and J are TRBV7-2 and TRBJ2-1; 8 nucleotides line up with TRBD1. The CDR3 spans 15 residues. Germline values: CDR1 SGHTA, CDR2 FQGNSA. Losses at the gene ends were 5 bases for V and 8 bases for J; bases not matched to a gene: 11. The CDR3, as DNA: TGTGCCAGCAGCAGCCGACAGGGGAAGGACTATGAGCAGTTCTTC. This gives the protein CASSSRQGKDYEQFF.

This clonotype was counted between two and nine times. J is TRBJ2-1 and V is TRBV7-8, with TRBD1 matching over 7 bases. V lost 5 bases, J lost 1 base, and 8 bases stayed unmatched. Germline CDR1 SGHVS, CDR2 FQNEAQ. The CDR3 runs 16 residues. The CDR3 DNA reads as TGTGCCAGCAGCAGAGATCCGGGACAGTCCTACAATGAGCAGTTCTTC. It is translated as CASSRDPGQSYNEQFF.

The J gene is TRBJ1-5, the V gene TRBV10-3, with TRBD1 matching 11 bases. The CDR3 spans 15 residues. Germline CDR1 is ENHRY and CDR2 is SYGVKD. With 4 bases clipped from V and 1 base from J, the junction kept 0 bases outside the gene matches. The CDR3 region is CAISGTGGSNQPQHF. The CDR3 DNA sequence: TGTGCCATCAGTGGGACAGGGGGCAGCAATCAGCCCCAGCATTTT.

V gene TRBV20-1 combines with J gene TRBJ1-3; D might be TRBD1 (6 bases). The CDR3 is 14 residues long. CDR1 and CDR2 (germline): DFQATT, SNEGSKA (reference sequence). V was cut by 6 bases and J by 0 bases, with 12 bases left in between. The CDR3 nucleotides are TGCAGTGCACTCCGGGACAACTCTGGAAACACCATATATTTT. This codes for CSALRDNSGNTIYF.

This clonotype was seen repeatedly, ten times or more. The rearrangement uses TRBV10-2 and TRBJ1-5; D remains ambiguous. Between the trimmed V and J ends, which lost 2 bases and 3 bases, there was a span of 5 bases. The CDR3 is made up of 13 amino acids. The germline V gene has CDR1 WSHSY and CDR2 SAAADI. The DNA for the CDR3 is TGCGCCAGCAGTGAGGGTCCCAATCAGCCCCAGCATTTT. Its translation: CASSEGPNQPQHF.